Sequencing of this T cell receptor (beta chain) was carried out in a study of OX40 agonist ivuxolimab in advanced cancers. In terms of the full investigation: The costimulatory receptor OX40 (CD134) was targeted by ivuxolimab, a fully human IgG2 agonistic monoclonal antibody. Intravenous ivuxolimab was administered to patients every 2 weeks at six dose levels: 0.01, 0.1, 0.3, 1.5, 3 and 10 mg/kg. Of the roughly 52 patients in dose escalation, about 19 had hepatocellular carcinoma, some 15 had melanoma, 9 had renal cell carcinoma and 9 had head and neck cancer. In the dose-escalation cohort, roughly four fifths of patients were male, and the mean age was around 60 years, with a range of roughly 20 to 80. Prior anti-PD-1, anti-PD-L1 or anti-CTLA-4 therapy was permitted, and checkpoint inhibitors had been received by about 36% of dose-escalation patients. Partial responses occurred in three dose-escalation patients: two with cutaneous melanoma and one with hepatocellular carcinoma. Peripheral TCRbeta sequencing was intended to test whether TCR sequence diversity was altered and clonal T-cell expansion was caused by ivuxolimab. The monotherapy dose-escalation portion (N of about 49 patients) of the phase I ivuxolimab trial is reported in the paper.

A note on this clone: The antigen this receptor binds is unknown. No base qualities exist here, and no much larger clone lies one base off it.

To sequence the TCRbeta CDR3 region, genomic DNA was isolated from the sorted cells. The immunoSEQ Assay was used to sequence the TCRbeta CDR3 regions. As stored in TCRdb, this immuneACCESS dataset retains in-frame rearrangements with V and J assigned. A fraction of the clones does not appear; measured against another copy, unresolved V genes explain less than half of the discrepancy, and the remainder lacks a known reason. The table for this sample lists about 88,000 clones; more than 80% of them were counted only once. The top ten hold approximately 0.2% of the sample. Reading the germline V gene (reference sequence) gives CDR1 SGHNT and CDR2 YYREEE. The germline V and J ends show losses of 2 bases and 0 bases respectively, and no gene match explains 16 bases of the junction. Including cysteine and phenylalanine, the CDR3 has 20 amino acids. Of all the DNA, just the CDR3 is kept, 60 bases in frame from base 1.

The investigation overall reported the following: Low levels of normalized T-cell clonal expansion were also seen in some nonresponding patients. The antigen specificity of the clonally expanded peripheral T cells was not determined. Partial responders in the 0.1-3.0 mg/kg groups had among the lowest normalized peripheral clonal expansion, especially among CD8+ T cells. At doses of 0.1 to 3.0 mg/kg, clonal expansion of both CD4+ and CD8+ blood T cells was observed from baseline to week 6. After ivuxolimab, more expanded clones were found on average in CD8+ T cells than in CD4+ T cells.

Patients with autoimmune disease history or receiving systemic immunosuppression were excluded from the trial. Peripheral blood for TCR sequencing was drawn from every dose cohort at baseline, at cycle 4 day 1 and at cycle 7 day 1. Samples came from an open-label, multicenter, first-in-human phase I dose-escalation trial of ivuxolimab. The trial enrolled adults with locally advanced or metastatic head and neck squamous cell, hepatocellular, melanoma or renal cell carcinoma. Before TCR sequencing, CD4+ and CD8+ T cells were separately sorted from peripheral blood. Material: CD4+ or CD8+ T cells sorted from blood, obtained in a trial of the OX40 agonist ivuxolimab. The chain is encoded by TRBV5-4 joined to TRBJ2-5; TRBD2 lines up with 10 middle nucleotides. The sequence came from an adult with an advanced solid tumor such as melanoma, head and neck, liver or kidney cancer. This receptor has the CDR3 CASSLPPRTSGTWYQETQYF. The DNA reads TGTGCCAGCAGCTTACCACCTCGGACTAGCGGCACTTGGTACCAAGAGACCCAGTACTTC.